One sample yielded the 3 T cell receptor beta chains listed below, sequenced in a study of regulatory T cells in long-lasting Graves disease. Time point of the sample: newly diagnosed GD, antithyroid drugs for less than 3 months. From RNA extracted from PBMCs, the TCR library was made. The authors built TCR beta libraries using iRepertoire HTBI primers and Arm-PCR of CDR3 regions. TCRdb called the multiplex PCR reads again in MiXCR, with one record for every CDR3 protein. The sample holds about 430,000 distinct CDR3 sequences; about 15% are singletons and the top ten take about 8.2%. These data were also filed under a second study, of T cells in Graves' hyperthyroidism and ophthalmopathy.

The material sequenced was peripheral blood mononuclear cells (PBMCs), taken at new diagnosis, from a patient treated with antithyroid drugs. These receptors were taken from a woman aged 40-49 years with Graves disease.

This clonotype was observed a few times. This may be a read error, as it is one base from a much larger clone. The chain has TRBV6-1 and TRBJ2-2; 11 nucleotides line up with TRBD2. Trimming removed 6 bases from V and 3 bases from J; junction bases left unmatched: 3. CDR3 size: 15 residues. Germline V lookup: CDR1 MNHNS, CDR2 SASEGT. CDR3 nucleotide sequence: TGTGCCAGCAGAGTAGCGGGAGGGGACACCGGGGAGCTGTTTTTT. It specifies CASRVAGGDTGELFF.

This clonotype was seen at least ten times. CDR3 amino acids: CASSSWDREYEQYF. CDR3 DNA: TGTGCCAGCAGCTCCTGGGACAGGGAATACGAGCAGTACTTC. V and J are TRBV27 and TRBJ2-7, with 9 bases fitting TRBD1. V lost 6 bases to trimming and J lost 4 bases; unmatched junction nucleotides: 7. Germline V gene data show CDR1 as MNHEY and CDR2 as SMNVEV (reference sequence). The CDR3 is made up of 14 amino acids.

This clonotype was seen ten or more times. This chain connects TRBV18 to TRBJ2-7, with unresolved D. With 0 bases removed from V and 2 bases from J, the gap between germline ends came to 8 bases. CDR1 is KGHSH, CDR2 LQKENI, per germline. CDR3 length: 14 amino acids. The CDR3 protein is CASSPPSEAYEQYF. CDR3 sequence (DNA): TGTGCCAGCTCACCACCCTCGGAAGCCTACGAGCAGTACTTC.